This TCR beta chain was documented in a study of blood T cell repertoires in COVID-19. Study summary: The study drew acute and convalescent COVID-19 samples from the United States, Italy and Spain. In each case, the material was cDNA or gDNA derived from T cells, B-cell-depleted T cells, or PBMCs.

This clone has more than one count but fewer than ten. V gave up 0 bases and J gave up 4 bases, with 15 bases separating them. CDR3 size: 16 residues. Germline assignment: CDR1 SGHAT and CDR2 FQNNGV. Per the study methods: Amplification of reference gene primers was used by the study to estimate nucleated cell counts. Generated by immunoSEQ multiplex PCR, the TCRdb table keeps only in-frame clones and is missing some. V and J calls and clone size are as listed in that table; D and trimming were resolved from the DNA. The table lists hundreds of thousands of clones, about 85% of them singletons. V is TRBV11-2 and J is TRBJ1-2; D is perhaps TRBD1 (5 bases). This TCR came from a woman aged 18-29 years with acute or convalescent COVID-19. The sequenced material came from peripheral blood. The CDR3 reads CASSLDGGRGPYGYTF. The CDR3 bases are TGTGCCAGCAGCTTAGACGGGGGAAGAGGCCCCTATGGCTACACCTTC.